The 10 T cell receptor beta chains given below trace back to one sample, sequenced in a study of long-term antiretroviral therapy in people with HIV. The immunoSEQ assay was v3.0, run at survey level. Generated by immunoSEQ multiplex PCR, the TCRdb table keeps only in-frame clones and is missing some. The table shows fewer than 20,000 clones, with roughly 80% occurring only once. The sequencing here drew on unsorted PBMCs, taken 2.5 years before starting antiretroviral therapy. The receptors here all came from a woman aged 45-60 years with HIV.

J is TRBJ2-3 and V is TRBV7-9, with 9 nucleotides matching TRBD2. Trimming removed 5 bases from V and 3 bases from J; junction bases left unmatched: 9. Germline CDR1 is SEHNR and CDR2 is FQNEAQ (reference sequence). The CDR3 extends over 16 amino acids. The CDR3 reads CASSRLGTSFTDTQYF. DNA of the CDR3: TGTGCCAGCAGCCGTCTCGGGACTAGCTTTACAGATACGCAGTATTTT.

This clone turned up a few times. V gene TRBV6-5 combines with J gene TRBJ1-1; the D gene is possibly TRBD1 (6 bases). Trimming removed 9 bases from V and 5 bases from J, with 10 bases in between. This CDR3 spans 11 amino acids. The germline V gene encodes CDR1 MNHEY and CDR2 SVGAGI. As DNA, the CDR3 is TGTGCCAGTATCCAGGGGACTGAAGCTTTCTTT. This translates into CASIQGTEAFF.

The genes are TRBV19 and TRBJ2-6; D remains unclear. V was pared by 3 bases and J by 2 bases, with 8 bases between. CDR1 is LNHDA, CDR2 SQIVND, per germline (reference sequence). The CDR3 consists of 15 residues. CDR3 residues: CASSILSTGANVLTF. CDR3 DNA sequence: TGTGCCAGTAGTATTTTGAGCACTGGGGCCAACGTCCTGACTTTC.

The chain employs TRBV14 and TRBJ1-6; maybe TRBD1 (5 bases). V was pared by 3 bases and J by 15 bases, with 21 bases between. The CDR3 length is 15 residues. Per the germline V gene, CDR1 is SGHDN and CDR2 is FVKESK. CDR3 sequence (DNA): TGTGCCAGCAGCCAGGGTCCAGGGCCTAGTAGGCTCCTCCACTTT. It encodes CASSQGPGPSRLLHF. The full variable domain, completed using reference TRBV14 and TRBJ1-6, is EAGVTQFPSHSVIEKGQTVTLRCDPISGHDNLYWYRRVMGKEIKFLLHFVKESKQDESGMPNNRFLAERTGGTYSTLKVQPAELEDSGVYFCASSQGPGPSRLLHFGNGTRLTVT.

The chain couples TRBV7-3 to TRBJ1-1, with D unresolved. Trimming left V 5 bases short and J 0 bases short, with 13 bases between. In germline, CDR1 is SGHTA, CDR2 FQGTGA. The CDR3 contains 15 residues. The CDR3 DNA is TGTGCCAGCAGCCTTCAGTTGGGCCTGAACACTGAAGCTTTCTTT. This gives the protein CASSLQLGLNTEAFF. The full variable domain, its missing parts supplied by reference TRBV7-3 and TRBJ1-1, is GAGVSQTPSNKVTEKGKYVELRCDPISGHTALYWYRQSLGQGPEFLIYFQGTGAADDSGLPNDRFFAVRPEGSVSTLKIQRTERGDSAVYLCASSLQLGLNTEAFFGQGTRLTVV.

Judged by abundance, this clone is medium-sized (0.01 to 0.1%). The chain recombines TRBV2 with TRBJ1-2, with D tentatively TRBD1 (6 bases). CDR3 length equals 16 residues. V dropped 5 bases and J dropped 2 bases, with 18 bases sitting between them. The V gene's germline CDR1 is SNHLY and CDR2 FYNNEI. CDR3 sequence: CASSRVAGVVNYGYTF. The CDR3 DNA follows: TGTGCCAGCAGTAGGGTCGCAGGGGTGGTAAACTATGGCTACACCTTC.

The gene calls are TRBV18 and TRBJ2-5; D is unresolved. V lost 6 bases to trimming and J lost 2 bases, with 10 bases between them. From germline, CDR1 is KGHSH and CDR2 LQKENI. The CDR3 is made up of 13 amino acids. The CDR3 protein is CASSRSSQETQYF. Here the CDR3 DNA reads TGTGCCAGCTCGCGTTCATCTCAAGAGACCCAGTACTTC. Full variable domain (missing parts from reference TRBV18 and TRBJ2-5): NAGVMQNPRHLVRRRGQEARLRCSPMKGHSHVYWYRQLPEEGLKFMVYLQKENIIDESGMPKERFSAEFPKEGPSILRIQQVVRGDSAAYFCASSRSSQETQYFGPGTRLLVL.

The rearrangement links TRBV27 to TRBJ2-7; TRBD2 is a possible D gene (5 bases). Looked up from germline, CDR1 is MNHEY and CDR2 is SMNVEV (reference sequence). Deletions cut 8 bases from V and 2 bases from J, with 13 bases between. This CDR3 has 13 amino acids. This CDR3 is CASSSPGAYEQYF. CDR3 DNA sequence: TGTGCCAGCTCCTCCCCCGGGGCCTACGAGCAGTACTTC.

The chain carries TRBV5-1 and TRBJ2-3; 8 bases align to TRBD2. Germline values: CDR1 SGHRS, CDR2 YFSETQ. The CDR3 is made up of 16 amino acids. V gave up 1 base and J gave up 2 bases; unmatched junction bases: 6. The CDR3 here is CASSLSPLADTDTQYF. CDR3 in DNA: TGCGCCAGCAGCTTGTCCCCACTAGCGGACACAGATACGCAGTATTTT.

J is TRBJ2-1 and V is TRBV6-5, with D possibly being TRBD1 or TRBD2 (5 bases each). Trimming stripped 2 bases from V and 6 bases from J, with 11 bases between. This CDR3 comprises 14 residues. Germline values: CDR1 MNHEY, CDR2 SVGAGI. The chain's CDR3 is CASSYRGAFNEQFF. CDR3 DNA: TGTGCCAGCAGTTACCGAGGGGCCTTCAATGAGCAGTTCTTC.